The clone carrying this TCR beta chain appeared a few times. The antigen is not known. The data originate from a study of Tregs in tolerant kidney transplant recipients. The CDR3 is 12 residues long. Germline V gives CDR1 SNHLY, CDR2 FYNNEI. V gave up 6 bases and J gave up 7 bases, with 10 bases separating them. Study outcomes and limitations: Expanding Tregs on activated donor B cells appeared to best identify donor-specific TCRbeta clones.

Clones were read by immunoSEQ multiplex PCR, and TCRdb kept only the in-frame ones, dropping some. The profile shows about 15,000 clones, about 53% of them singletons. CFSE-labeled recipient PBMCs were cultured 5 to 7 days with irradiated graft donor PBMCs, then FACS-sorted. The specimen was CD4+ T cells from blood cultured with allogeneic cells, collected before the transplant. This chain uses TRBV2 with TRBJ1-5, with D unclear. This TCR was recovered from a human patient who received a combined kidney and bone marrow transplant. Written as DNA, the CDR3 is TGTGCCAGCAGCGCCGGTCTACAGCCCCAGCATTTT. Protein: CASSAGLQPQHF.